A single sample is the source of the 13 T cell receptor beta chains below, sequenced in a study of cytomegalovirus exposure and HLA in healthy donors. In the PCR, 60 Vbeta and 13 Jbeta primers were used. Some clones are missing from TCRdb's copy, which holds only in-frame ones; the method was immunoSEQ multiplex PCR. The sample has about 130,000 clones; roughly 9.7% are singletons. The sequencing input was PBMCs. The receptors were sampled from a man aged 45-60 years in good health and CMV-seronegative.

This clone was counted only a few times. The gene calls are TRBV5-4 and TRBJ2-1; TRBD2 aligns across 7 bases. Germline lookup yields CDR1 SGHNT and CDR2 YYREEE (reference sequence). V dropped 0 bases and J dropped 7; count of bases not matched to a gene: 13. This CDR3 is 17 amino acids long. The CDR3 DNA reads as TGTGCCAGCAGCTTGGTAGCCCAGCGGGAAGGAAAAAATGAGCAGTTCTTC. It specifies CASSLVAQREGKNEQFF.

J is TRBJ2-7 and V is TRBV4-1; D perhaps matches TRBD2 (6 bases). Looked up from germline, CDR1 is MGHRA and CDR2 is YSYEKL. V lost 4 bases and J lost 10, with 11 bases in between. This CDR3 has 11 residues. In DNA, the CDR3 is TGCGCCAGCAGCCTGGAGGGGAAACAGTACTTC. Its translation is CASSLEGKQYF.

The table lists this clone with a few counts. The chain uses TRBV18 and TRBJ2-3; 8 nucleotides align to TRBD1. CDR3 length: 15 residues. V was clipped by 6 bases and J by 0 bases; unmatched bases: 5. Germline CDR1 reads KGHSH; CDR2 reads LQKENI. Here the CDR3 reads CASSQRQGSTDTQYF. The CDR3 DNA reads as TGTGCCAGCTCCCAGCGACAGGGGAGCACAGATACGCAGTATTTT. The full variable domain, rest sourced from reference TRBV18 and TRBJ2-3, is NAGVMQNPRHLVRRRGQEARLRCSPMKGHSHVYWYRQLPEEGLKFMVYLQKENIIDESGMPKERFSAEFPKEGPSILRIQQVVRGDSAAYFCASSQRQGSTDTQYFGPGTRLTVL.

This clone was seen only a few times. The V call is TRBV20-1, the J call TRBJ1-1; D perhaps matches TRBD1 (5 bases). The CDR3 is 11 residues long. Germline CDR1 DFQATT, CDR2 SNEGSKA (reference sequence). Trimming took 5 bases from V and 5 from J, leaving 9 bases between them. CDR3 loop: CSAAQGTEAFF. CDR3 sequence (DNA): TGCAGTGCTGCCCAGGGTACTGAAGCTTTCTTT.

The chain has TRBV29-1 and TRBJ2-3; the match to TRBD2 covers 10 bases. Germline CDR1 reads SQVTM; CDR2 reads ANQGSEA. The CDR3 runs 14 residues. V shed 4 bases, J shed 3 bases, and the junction held 4 bases outside the gene matches. CDR3 DNA: TGCAGCGTTGTGAGCGGGGGGGCAACAGATACGCAGTATTTT. Translation: CSVVSGGATDTQYF.

The chain's CDR3 is CASSPDSLTYEQYF. The CDR3, as DNA: TGCGCCAGCAGTCCGGACAGCTTAACCTACGAGCAGTACTTC. The rearrangement uses TRBV10-1 and TRBJ2-7; D is possibly TRBD1 (6 bases). The CDR3 runs 14 residues. Trimming left V 5 bases short and J 2 bases short, with 13 bases between. The V gene's germline CDR1 is WNHNN and CDR2 SYGVQD (reference sequence).

In this sample, this clone turned up a few times. CDR3 nucleotide sequence: TGCGCCAGCAGCCGACGGTTAGAGGATGAGCAGTTCTTC. This gives the protein CASSRRLEDEQFF. The J gene is TRBJ2-1, the V gene TRBV5-1; D uncertain. Between the trimmed V and J ends, which lost 4 bases and 8 bases, there was a span of 13 bases. This CDR3 contains 13 residues. Germline V gene sequence: CDR1 SGHRS, CDR2 YFSETQ.

There are a few counts of this clone. The chain recombines TRBV19 with TRBJ2-7; D may be TRBD1 (6 bases). The V gene lost 5 bases and the J gene lost 0 bases, with 14 bases spanning the gap. This CDR3 has 15 amino acids. Per germline, CDR1 LNHDA and CDR2 SQIVND (reference sequence). CDR3 loop: CASSGSGVYSYEQYF. For the CDR3, the DNA is TGTGCCAGTAGTGGATCAGGGGTATACTCCTACGAGCAGTACTTC.

The chain links TRBV9 to TRBJ2-2; TRBD2 matches at 8 bases. V gave up 5 bases and J gave up 7 bases; unmatched junction bases: 10. The CDR3 is 15 amino acids. Germline V gene sequence: CDR1 SGDLS, CDR2 YYNGEE. The CDR3 region is CASRKAGDPGGELFF. The CDR3 DNA sequence: TGTGCCAGCAGGAAAGCGGGGGACCCAGGCGGGGAGCTGTTTTTT. Full variable domain (missing parts from reference TRBV9 and TRBJ2-2): DSGVTQTPKHLITATGQRVTLRCSPRSGDLSVYWYQQSLDQGLQFLIQYYNGEERAKGNILERFSAQQFPDLHSELNLSSLELGDSALYFCASRKAGDPGGELFFGEGSRLTVL.

This clone was detected only a few times. This chain links TRBV19 with TRBJ2-7, with TRBD2 matching 10 bases. CDR1 is LNHDA and CDR2 is SQIVND in the germline V gene (reference sequence). The CDR3 runs to 15 residues. V shed 3 bases, J shed 6 bases, and the junction held 8 bases outside the gene matches. For the CDR3, the DNA is TGTGCCAGTAGTATTGGGAGCGGGAGGGCCTCCGAGCAGTACTTC. Protein sequence: CASSIGSGRASEQYF.

The chain combines TRBV5-3 with TRBJ2-5; maybe TRBD2 (5 bases). TRBV5-3 is an ORF, with its function uncertain. Trimming pared 4 bases from V and 5 bases from J, leaving 12 bases between. The CDR3 extends over 13 amino acids. The DNA for the CDR3 is TGTGCCAGAAGCCTCCTGAGGAGGGAGACCCAGTACTTC. This codes for CARSLLRRETQYF.

This chain joins TRBV5-4 and TRBJ1-4, with 7 bases matching TRBD1. Germline V lookup: CDR1 SGHNT, CDR2 YYREEE (reference sequence). This CDR3 has 17 residues. The V segment lost 0 bases and the J segment 0 bases; nucleotides outside the gene matches: 5. This chain's CDR3 is CASSLDRGFTTNEKLFF. DNA of the CDR3: TGTGCCAGCAGCTTGGACAGGGGTTTTACAACTAATGAAAAACTGTTTTTT.

This clone was detected a few times. The genes are TRBV30 and TRBJ2-1; 13 positions agree with TRBD2. Germline loops: CDR1 GTSNPN, CDR2 SVGIG (reference sequence). With 2 bases clipped from V and 9 bases from J, the junction kept 7 bases outside the gene matches. CDR3 size: 15 residues. Here the CDR3 reads CAWSSRLAGGGEQFF. CDR3 nucleotide sequence: TGTGCCTGGAGTTCCCGACTAGCGGGGGGAGGTGAGCAGTTCTTC.